The clone carrying this TCR beta chain has at least ten counts. The data belong to a study of T cells in Graves' hyperthyroidism and ophthalmopathy. Trimming left V 6 bases short and J 5 bases short, with 14 bases between. The CDR3 spans 13 residues. Per the germline V gene, CDR1 is SNHLY and CDR2 is FYNNEI. Stable Graves' hyperthyroidism denoted no ophthalmopathy progression over 18 months. RNA transcripts gave rise to amplified TCR beta CDR3 regions. The TCR CDR3 was amplified in a first-round RT-PCR using the HTBI primer set. TCRdb reprocessed the multiplex PCR reads via MiXCR and lists one record per CDR3 protein. The table includes 300,000 to 450,000 distinct CDR3 sequences, around 13% detected once.

Sequencing was performed on blood. The chain combines TRBV2 with TRBJ2-7; D is unresolved. The receptor comes from a woman in her sixties or seventies with Graves' hyperthyroidism. The CDR3 DNA reads as TGTGCCAGCAGCGAGGACGGCCTAAACGAGCAGTACTTC. Protein sequence: CASSEDGLNEQYF.